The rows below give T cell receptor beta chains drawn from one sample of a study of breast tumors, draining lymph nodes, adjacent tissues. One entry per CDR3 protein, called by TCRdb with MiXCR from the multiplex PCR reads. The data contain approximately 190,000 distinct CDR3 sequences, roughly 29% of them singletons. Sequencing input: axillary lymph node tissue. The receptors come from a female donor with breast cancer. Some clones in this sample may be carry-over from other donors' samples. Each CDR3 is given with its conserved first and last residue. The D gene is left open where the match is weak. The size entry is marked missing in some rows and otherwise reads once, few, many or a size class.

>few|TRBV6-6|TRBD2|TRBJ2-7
CASSHSGGPAYEQYF
TGTGCCAGCAGTCACTCGGGGGGACCCGCCTACGAGCAGTACTTC
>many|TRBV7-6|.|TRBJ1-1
CASSLDDLFAEAFF
TGTGCCAGCAGCTTAGACGACCTATTCGCTGAAGCTTTCTTT
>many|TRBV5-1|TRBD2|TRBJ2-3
CASATGTSGDTQYF
TGCGCCAGCGCGACCGGGACTAGCGGAGATACGCAGTATTTT
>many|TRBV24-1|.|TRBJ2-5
CATSDYGGRETQYF
TGTGCCACCAGTGATTACGGGGGGCGAGAGACCCAGTACTTC
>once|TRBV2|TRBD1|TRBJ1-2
CASSGGQPGQGAISYTF
TGTGCCAGCAGTGGTGGACAGCCGGGACAGGGGGCTATAAGCTACACCTTC
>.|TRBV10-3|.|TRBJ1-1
CAISDLPGHSNTEAFF
TGTGCCATCAGCGATCTACCGGGACACTCGAACACTGAAGCTTTCTTT
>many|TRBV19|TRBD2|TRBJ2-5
CASSTRTSGSSGETQSF
TGTGCCAGTAGTACTAGGACTAGCGGGAGTTCGGGTGAGACCCAGTCCTTC
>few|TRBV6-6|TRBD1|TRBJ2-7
CASTRAGGAYEQYF
TGTGCCAGCACACGGGCAGGGGGTGCCTACGAGCAGTACTTC
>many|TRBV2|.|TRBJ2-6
CASRDSSGANVLTF
TGTGCCAGCAGAGACAGCTCTGGGGCCAACGTCCTGACTTTC
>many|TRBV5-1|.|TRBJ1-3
CASSLDPAVGNTIYF
TGCGCCAGCAGCTTGGACCCGGCAGTTGGAAACACCATATATTTT
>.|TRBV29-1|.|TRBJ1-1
CSLVGGVTEAFF
TGCAGCTTGGTTGGGGGAGTCACTGAAGCTTTCTTT
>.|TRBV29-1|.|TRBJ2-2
CSYEGGFTGELFF
TGCAGTTACGAGGGGGGATTCACCGGGGAGCTGTTTTTT
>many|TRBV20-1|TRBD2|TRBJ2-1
CSARGMGLAGSSYNEQFF
TGCAGTGCTAGAGGGATGGGACTAGCGGGGTCCTCCTACAATGAGCAGTTCTTC
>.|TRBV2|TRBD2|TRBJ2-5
CASSEIAGGEQETQYF
TGTGCCAGCAGTGAAATAGCGGGGGGTGAGCAAGAGACCCAGTACTTC
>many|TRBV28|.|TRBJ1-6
CASRAPGLLYSPLHF
TGTGCCAGCAGAGCCCCGGGACTCCTATATTCACCCCTCCACTTT
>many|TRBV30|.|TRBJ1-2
CAWSAGDVYGYTF
TGTGCCTGGAGTGCAGGGGACGTCTATGGCTACACCTTC
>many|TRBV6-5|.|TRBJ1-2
CASSDRVQGYTF
TGTGCCAGCAGTGACAGAGTACAGGGCTACACCTTC
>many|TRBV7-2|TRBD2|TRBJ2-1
CASSSLAGRYNEQFF
TGTGCCAGCAGCTCGTTAGCGGGGCGCTACAATGAGCAGTTCTTC
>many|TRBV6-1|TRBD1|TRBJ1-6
CASNKDRGMWSYNSPLHF
TGTGCCAGCAACAAAGACAGGGGCATGTGGTCCTATAATTCACCCCTCCACTTT
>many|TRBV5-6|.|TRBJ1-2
CASTSSSGIGGYTF
TGTGCCAGCACCTCTTCATCGGGGATCGGTGGCTACACCTTC
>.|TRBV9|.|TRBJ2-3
CASTPGWGGADTQYF
TGTGCCAGCACCCCAGGGTGGGGAGGCGCAGATACGCAGTATTTT
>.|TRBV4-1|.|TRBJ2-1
CASKVDGQLYNEQFF
TGCGCCAGCAAGGTCGATGGACAGTTATACAATGAGCAGTTCTTC
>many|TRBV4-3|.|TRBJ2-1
CASSQELLDGEQFF
TGCGCCAGCAGCCAAGAATTGCTAGACGGTGAGCAGTTCTTC
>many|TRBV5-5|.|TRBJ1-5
CASSLAGNRNQPQHF
TGTGCCAGCAGCTTGGCGGGCAACCGCAATCAGCCCCAGCATTTT
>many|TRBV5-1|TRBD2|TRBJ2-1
CASSSGLADNEQFF
TGCGCCAGCAGCTCAGGACTAGCGGACAATGAGCAGTTCTTC